A single sample is the source of the 5 T cell receptor beta chains below, sequenced in a study of beta chain features in type 1 diabetes. Study-level findings and limits: In all four CD4+ subsets, TCRB CDR3 length was significantly, moderately reduced in type 1 diabetes.

Expressed TCRB transcripts got sequenced, as all isolated RNA was reverse transcribed. Measured with immunoSEQ multiplex PCR; TCRdb has only the in-frame clones, and not every one. The table shows 500,000 to 850,000 clones, with around 15% occurring only once. The antigens of these receptors remain unknown. The sequenced sample was naive CD4+ T cells from blood. The receptors originated from a man between 18 and 35 years old with type 1 diabetes.

This clone was counted only a few times. The gene calls are TRBV28 and TRBJ2-5; D ambiguous. Trimming pared 5 bases from V and 3 bases from J, leaving 10 bases between. From germline, CDR1 is MDHEN and CDR2 SYDVKM. The CDR3 extends over 13 amino acids. DNA of the CDR3: TGTGCCAGCAGTCCGGTCCGGGAAGAGACCCAGTACTTC. Its translation: CASSPVREETQYF.

This clone was counted a few times. This sequence joins TRBV28 and TRBJ1-6, with TRBD1 identical over 8 bases. V shed 5 bases, J shed 0 bases, and the junction held 6 bases outside the gene matches. The CDR3 runs to 17 residues. From germline, CDR1 is MDHEN and CDR2 SYDVKM. CDR3 amino acids: CASSGTGLSSYNSPLHF. The CDR3 coding sequence is TGTGCCAGCAGTGGGACAGGATTAAGCTCCTATAATTCACCCCTCCACTTT.

This clone was counted a few times. The sample has other DNA sequences that encode this CDR3 too. This chain links TRBV29-1 with TRBJ2-5; D tentatively fits TRBD1 or TRBD2 (5 bases each). V was clipped by 2 bases and J by 5 bases, with 9 bases between them. The germline gives CDR1 SQVTM, CDR2 ANQGSEA. The CDR3 length is 12 residues. The DNA for the CDR3 is TGCAGCGTTGAAAAGGGACGGGAGACCCAGTACTTC. This encodes CSVEKGRETQYF.

The CDR3 DNA is TGTGCCTGGAGTGAGGGGGAGAGGCAGCCCCAGCATTTT. It encodes CAWSEGERQPQHF. The chain is built from TRBV30 and TRBJ1-5; the D gene is possibly TRBD1 (6 bases). V gave up 1 base and J gave up 7 bases, with 11 bases separating them. The CDR3 runs 13 residues. The V gene's germline CDR1 is GTSNPN and CDR2 SVGIG (reference sequence).

This chain connects TRBV7-2 to TRBJ1-1, with TRBD1 matching 9 bases. V lost 5 bases and J lost 8; bases outside the gene matches: 6. This CDR3 spans 13 amino acids. Germline values: CDR1 SGHTA, CDR2 FQGNSA. The CDR3 DNA follows: TGTGCCAGCAGCCCGGGGACAGGGAGGGAAGCTTTCTTT. Amino acid sequence: CASSPGTGREAFF.